This T cell receptor beta chain was sequenced during a study of technical replicates of blood from several donors. This CDR3 spans 15 amino acids. V lost 0 bases and J 1 base, leaving 8 bases between the germline ends. Looked up from germline, CDR1 is SGHDN and CDR2 is FVKESK. Clones were sequenced by immunoSEQ multiplex PCR, and TCRdb holds only the in-frame ones, with some missing. The table has 65,000 to 75,000 clones, approximately 86% seen once. Sequenced material: PBMCs. This chain connects TRBV14 to TRBJ2-3; no clear D gene. This clonotype was obtained from a human donor in good health. Some clones in this sample may be carry-over from other donors' samples. Here the CDR3 reads CASSQEMAGTDTQYF. The CDR3 nucleotides are TGTGCCAGCAGCCAAGAAATGGCAGGCACAGATACGCAGTATTTT.